The clone carrying this T cell receptor beta chain was seen only once. Its target is not known. Germline V gene sequence: CDR1 SQVTM, CDR2 ANQGSEA. The CDR3 length is 13 residues. V shed 6 bases and J 3 bases; nucleotides not matched to a gene: 7. The sample originates from a study of cytomegalovirus exposure and HLA in healthy donors. The PCR made use of 60 Vbeta and 13 Jbeta primers. The protocol was immunoSEQ multiplex PCR, while the TCRdb copy is restricted to in-frame clones and leaves out a portion. Of about 160,000 clones listed, 70% to 85% were seen once; the top ten hold about 4.6%. Study-level results: A few chains tied to CMV proved CMV antigen-specific in vitro. In a later analysis, HLA-C alleles had the fewest associated TCRs, DRB1 alleles the most.

The chain is built from TRBV29-1 and TRBJ1-1; 7 nucleotides agree with TRBD1. Material for sequencing was PBMCs. This receptor was identified in a man in his forties in good health and CMV-seronegative. The CDR3 here is CSVARQGDTEAFF. The CDR3 bases are TGCAGCGTCGCTAGACAGGGTGACACTGAAGCTTTCTTT.